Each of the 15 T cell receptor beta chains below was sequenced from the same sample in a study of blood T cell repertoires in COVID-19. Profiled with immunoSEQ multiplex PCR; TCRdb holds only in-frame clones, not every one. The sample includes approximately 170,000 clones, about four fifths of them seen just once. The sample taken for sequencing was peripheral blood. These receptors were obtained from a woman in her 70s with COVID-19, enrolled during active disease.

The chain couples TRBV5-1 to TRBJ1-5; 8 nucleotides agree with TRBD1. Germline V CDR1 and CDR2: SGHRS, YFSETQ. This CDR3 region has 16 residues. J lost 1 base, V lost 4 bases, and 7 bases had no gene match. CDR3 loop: CASSPGQGRSNQPQHF. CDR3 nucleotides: TGCGCCAGCAGCCCCGGACAGGGCAGGAGCAATCAGCCCCAGCATTTT.

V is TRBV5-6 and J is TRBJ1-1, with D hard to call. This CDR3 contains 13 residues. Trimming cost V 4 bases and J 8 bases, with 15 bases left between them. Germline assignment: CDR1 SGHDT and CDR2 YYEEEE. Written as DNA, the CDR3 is TGTGCCAGCAGCCCCTCGAAGGGAGTAGAAGCTTTCTTT. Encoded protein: CASSPSKGVEAFF.

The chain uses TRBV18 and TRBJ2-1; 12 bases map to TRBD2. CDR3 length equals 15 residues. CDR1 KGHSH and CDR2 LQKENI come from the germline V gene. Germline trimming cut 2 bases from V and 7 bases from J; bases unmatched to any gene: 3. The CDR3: CASSPTSGRTNEQFF. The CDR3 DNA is TGTGCCAGCTCACCAACTAGCGGGAGGACTAATGAGCAGTTCTTC.

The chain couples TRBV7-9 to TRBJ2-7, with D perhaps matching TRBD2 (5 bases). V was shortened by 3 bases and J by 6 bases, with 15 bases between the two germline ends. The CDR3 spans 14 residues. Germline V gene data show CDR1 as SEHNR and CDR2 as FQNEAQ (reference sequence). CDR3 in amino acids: CASSFGSGVGEQYF. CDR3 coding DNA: TGTGCCAGCAGCTTTGGGTCCGGGGTCGGCGAGCAGTACTTC.

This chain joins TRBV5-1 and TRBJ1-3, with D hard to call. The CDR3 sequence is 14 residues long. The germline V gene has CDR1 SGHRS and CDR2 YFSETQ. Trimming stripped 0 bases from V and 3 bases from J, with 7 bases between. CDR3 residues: CASSLGEGGNTIYF. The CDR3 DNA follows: TGCGCCAGCAGCTTGGGGGAGGGTGGAAACACCATATATTTT.

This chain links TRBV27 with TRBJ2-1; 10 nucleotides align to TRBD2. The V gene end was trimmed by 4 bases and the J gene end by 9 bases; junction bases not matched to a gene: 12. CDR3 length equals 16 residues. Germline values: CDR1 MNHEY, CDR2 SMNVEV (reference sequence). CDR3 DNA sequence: TGTGCCAGCAGTTCCGCCTCTAGCGGGAGATATAGTGAGCAGTTCTTC. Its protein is CASSSASSGRYSEQFF.

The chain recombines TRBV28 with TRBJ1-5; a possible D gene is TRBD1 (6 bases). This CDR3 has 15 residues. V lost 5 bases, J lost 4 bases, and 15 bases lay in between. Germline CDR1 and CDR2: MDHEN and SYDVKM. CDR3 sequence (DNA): TGTGCCAGCAGTCCGATGGACAGACTAAATCAGCCCCAGCATTTT. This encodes CASSPMDRLNQPQHF.

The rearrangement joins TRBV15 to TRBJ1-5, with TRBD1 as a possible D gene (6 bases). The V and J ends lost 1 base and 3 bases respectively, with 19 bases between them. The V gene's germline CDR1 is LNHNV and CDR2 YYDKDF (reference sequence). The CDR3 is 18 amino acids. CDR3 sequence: CATSRVGEGRGYNQPQHF. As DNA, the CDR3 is TGTGCCACCAGCAGAGTAGGAGAGGGCAGGGGATACAATCAGCCCCAGCATTTT.

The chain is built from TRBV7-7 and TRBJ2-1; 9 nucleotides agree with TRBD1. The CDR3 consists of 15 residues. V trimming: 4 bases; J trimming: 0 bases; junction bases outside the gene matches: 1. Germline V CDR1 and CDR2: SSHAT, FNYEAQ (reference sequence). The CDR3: CASSSGQGSYNEQFF. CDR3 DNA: TGTGCCAGCAGCTCGGGACAGGGCTCCTACAATGAGCAGTTCTTC.

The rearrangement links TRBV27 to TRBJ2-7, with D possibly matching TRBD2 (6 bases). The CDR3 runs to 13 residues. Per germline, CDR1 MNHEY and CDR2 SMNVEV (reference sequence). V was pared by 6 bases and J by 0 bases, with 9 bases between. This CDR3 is CASSRERSYEQYF. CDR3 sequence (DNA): TGTGCCAGCAGCCGGGAGCGCTCCTACGAGCAGTACTTC.

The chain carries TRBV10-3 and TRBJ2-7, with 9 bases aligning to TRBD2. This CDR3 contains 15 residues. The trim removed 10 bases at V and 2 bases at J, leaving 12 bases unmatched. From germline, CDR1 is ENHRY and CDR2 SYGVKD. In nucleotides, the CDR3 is TGTGCCACCGTCCCTGGGACTAGCCCCACCTACGAGCAGTACTTC. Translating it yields CATVPGTSPTYEQYF.

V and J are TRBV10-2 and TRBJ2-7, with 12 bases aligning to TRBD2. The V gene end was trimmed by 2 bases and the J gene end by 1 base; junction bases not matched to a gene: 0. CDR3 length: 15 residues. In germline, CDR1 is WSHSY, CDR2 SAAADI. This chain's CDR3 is CASSEGTSGSYEQYF. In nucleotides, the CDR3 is TGCGCCAGCAGTGAGGGGACTAGCGGGTCCTACGAGCAGTACTTC.

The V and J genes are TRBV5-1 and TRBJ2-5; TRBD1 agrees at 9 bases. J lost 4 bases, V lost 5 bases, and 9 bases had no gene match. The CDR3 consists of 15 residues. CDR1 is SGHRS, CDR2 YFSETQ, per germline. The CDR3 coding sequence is TGCGCCAGCAGTACACAGGGGGCTATGGGAGAGACCCAGTACTTC. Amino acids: CASSTQGAMGETQYF.

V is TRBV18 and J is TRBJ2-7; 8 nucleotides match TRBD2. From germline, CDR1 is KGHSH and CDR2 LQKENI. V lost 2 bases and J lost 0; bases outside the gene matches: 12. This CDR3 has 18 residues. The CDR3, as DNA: TGTGCCAGCTCACCAGTGAGGTGGGAGCGGGAGTCCTCCTACGAGCAGTACTTC. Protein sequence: CASSPVRWERESSYEQYF.

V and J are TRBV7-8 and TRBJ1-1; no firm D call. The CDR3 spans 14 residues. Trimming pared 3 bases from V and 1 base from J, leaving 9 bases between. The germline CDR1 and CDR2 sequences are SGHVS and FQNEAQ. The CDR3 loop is CASSFVGGNTEAFF. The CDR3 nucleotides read TGTGCCAGCAGCTTTGTTGGCGGGAACACTGAAGCTTTCTTT.